The 11 T cell receptor beta chains presented below share a single source sample, sequenced in a study of CD8 T cells in Susac syndrome. After extraction with the RNeasy kit, 0.5 to 1 ug of the RNA was reverse transcribed using random hexamers. TCRdb fed the immunoSEQ multiplex PCR reads into MiXCR, producing one record per CDR3 protein. The sample comprises about 210,000 distinct CDR3 sequences, about 95% of which are singletons, and 0.075% to 0.095% rests with the top ten. Specimen: CD4+ T cells from PBMCs. These receptors all come from a human donor with multiple sclerosis.

The CDR3 loop reads CAISEFTSGGTDTQYF. The CDR3 nucleotides are TGTGCCATCAGTGAATTCACTAGCGGGGGCACAGATACGCAGTATTTT. The chain combines TRBV10-3 with TRBJ2-3; 10 nucleotides align to TRBD2. The V gene end was trimmed by 3 bases and the J gene end by 1 base; junction bases not matched to a gene: 4. Germline values: CDR1 ENHRY, CDR2 SYGVKD. The CDR3 is made up of 16 amino acids.

This chain connects TRBV2 to TRBJ2-2, with 8 bases lining up with TRBD1. CDR3 length: 13 amino acids. V lost 8 bases, J lost 6 bases, and 5 bases stayed unmatched. Germline CDR1 and CDR2: SNHLY and FYNNEI. Here the CDR3 reads CASGTGLSGELFF. CDR3 bases: TGTGCCAGCGGGACAGGACTATCCGGGGAGCTGTTTTTT.

The rearrangement joins TRBV6-5 to TRBJ1-5; 7 bases are shared with TRBD1. CDR1 is MNHEY, CDR2 SVGAGI, per germline. CDR3 size: 14 residues. Germline trimming cut 6 bases from V and 6 bases from J; bases unmatched to any gene: 8. CDR3 loop: CASRQRTGTQPQHF. CDR3 DNA: TGTGCCAGCAGACAAAGGACAGGCACTCAGCCCCAGCATTTT.

V is TRBV20-1 and J is TRBJ2-4; the D gene is possibly TRBD1 (6 bases). The CDR3 loop spans 14 amino acids. CDR1 and CDR2 from the germline V gene are DFQATT and SNEGSKA (reference sequence). The V end was cut by 4 bases, the J end by 8 bases, with 18 bases between. In DNA, the CDR3 is TGCAGTGCTACCCCCGGGACACTCGCCGACATTCAGTACTTC. Translation gives CSATPGTLADIQYF.

The chain has TRBV11-2 and TRBJ1-2; 11 bases map to TRBD1. Germline V gene sequence: CDR1 SGHAT, CDR2 FQNNGV. The CDR3 length is 15 residues. V lost 5 bases to trimming and J lost 7 bases; unmatched junction nucleotides: 9. CDR3 DNA: TGTGCCAGCAGCACACCGGACAGGGGGCTGCGTGGCTACACCTTC. It specifies CASSTPDRGLRGYTF.

The gene calls are TRBV12-3 or TRBV12-4 and TRBJ2-1; TRBD1 agrees at 8 bases. CDR3 length: 17 residues. V gave up 3 bases and J gave up 6 bases; unmatched junction bases: 13. The CDR3 sequence: CASSFPRTGSLVNEQFF. CDR3 in DNA: TGTGCCAGCAGTTTCCCCAGGACAGGGTCGTTGGTCAATGAGCAGTTCTTC.

This clonotype has a single count. This chain uses TRBV20-1 with TRBJ2-1, with D perhaps matching TRBD1 or TRBD2 (5 bases each). The germline V and J ends were trimmed by 1 base and 10 bases, with 17 bases remaining between them. Germline CDR1 is DFQATT and CDR2 is SNEGSKA (reference sequence). The CDR3 loop spans 14 amino acids. The CDR3 sequence is CSARVDLRDAEQFF. CDR3 DNA sequence: TGCAGTGCTAGAGTTGACCTCCGGGACGCAGAGCAGTTCTTC.

The rearrangement joins TRBV7-9 to TRBJ2-5; the match to TRBD2 covers 8 bases. Germline CDR1 and CDR2: SEHNR and FQNEAQ (reference sequence). The junction had 6 bases not matched to a gene; V was cut back by 5 bases and J by 4 bases. The CDR3 loop spans 14 amino acids. The CDR3 DNA reads TGTGCCAGCAGCCGGACTAGCCGCGGAGAGACCCAGTACTTC. It specifies CASSRTSRGETQYF.

The gene calls are TRBV6-2 or TRBV6-3 and TRBJ2-5; 11 bases match TRBD2. The germline gives CDR1 MNHEY, CDR2 SVGEGT. V was clipped by 6 bases and J by 3 bases; unmatched bases: 9. The CDR3 spans 16 residues. DNA for the CDR3: TGTGCCAGCAGACATATAGCGGGGGGGCAGGAAGAGACCCAGTACTTC. Protein sequence: CASRHIAGGQEETQYF.

V gene TRBV28 combines with J gene TRBJ2-7, with D possibly TRBD1 on 5 matching bases. CDR3 length equals 11 residues. Germline loops: CDR1 MDHEN, CDR2 SYDVKM. The CDR3 DNA is TGTGTAACAGGACCAACCTACGAGCAGTACTTC. Translated: CVTGPTYEQYF.

CDR3 sequence: CASGQAGETQYF. CDR3 sequence (DNA): TGTGCCAGCGGACAGGCGGGAGAGACCCAGTACTTC. The genes are TRBV10-3 and TRBJ2-5; 7 positions agree with TRBD1. Germline V gene lookup returns CDR1 ENHRY and CDR2 SYGVKD. The V segment lost 10 bases and the J segment 4 bases; nucleotides outside the gene matches: 6. This CDR3 region has 12 residues.